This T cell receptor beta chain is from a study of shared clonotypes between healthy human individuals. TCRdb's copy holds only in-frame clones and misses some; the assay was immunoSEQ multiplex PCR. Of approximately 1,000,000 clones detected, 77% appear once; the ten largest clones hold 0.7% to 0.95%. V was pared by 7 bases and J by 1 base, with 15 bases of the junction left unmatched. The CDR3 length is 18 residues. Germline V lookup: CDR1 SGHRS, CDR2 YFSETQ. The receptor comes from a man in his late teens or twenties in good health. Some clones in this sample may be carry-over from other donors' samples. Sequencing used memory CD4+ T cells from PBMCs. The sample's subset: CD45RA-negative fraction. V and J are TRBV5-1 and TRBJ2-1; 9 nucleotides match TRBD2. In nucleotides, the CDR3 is TGCGCCAGCGCAAAGACAACACTAGCGGGCCTATCCTACAATGAGCAGTTCTTC. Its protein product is CASAKTTLAGLSYNEQFF.